One sample yielded the 5 T cell receptor beta chains listed below, sequenced in a study of T cells after yellow fever vaccination. TCRdb re-derived calls from the 5' RACE reads in MiXCR, one entry per CDR3 protein. The sample has roughly 150,000 distinct CDR3 sequences; 6.6% are singletons. The sequencing used CD4+ T cells sorted from PBMCs, collected 10 days after the yellow fever booster vaccination. The receptor set was obtained from a man in his thirties or forties who received the YFV17D yellow fever vaccine.

A few counts support this clonotype. The chain has TRBV28 and TRBJ2-7, with a possible D match to TRBD1 (5 bases). V was shortened by 10 bases and J by 9 bases, with 16 bases between the two germline ends. Germline CDR1 MDHEN, CDR2 SYDVKM. The CDR3 is made up of 11 amino acids. The CDR3 sequence is CAIHPREAQYF. CDR3 DNA sequence: TGTGCCATCCACCCCAGGGAAGCGCAGTACTTC.

This clonotype was observed many times. The genes are TRBV18 and TRBJ2-7, with 7 bases matching TRBD1. CDR1 is KGHSH and CDR2 is LQKENI in the germline V gene. J gave up 3 bases and V 6 bases, and 11 bases lay outside the gene matches. This CDR3 is built from 15 residues. The CDR3 bases are TGTGCCAGCTCTATTCCTTTGGGGACAGTCTACGAGCAGTACTTC. Translated, it gives CASSIPLGTVYEQYF.

At least ten counts were recorded for this clonotype. This chain links TRBV29-1 with TRBJ2-5; TRBD2 is a possible D gene (6 bases). Trimming took 3 bases from V and 0 from J, leaving 17 bases between them. The CDR3 totals 16 residues. CDR1 is SQVTM, CDR2 ANQGSEA, per germline. The CDR3 sequence: CSVDETAGSYQETQYF. The CDR3 region has the DNA TGCAGCGTTGATGAAACCGCGGGATCCTACCAAGAGACCCAGTACTTC.

This clonotype was seen a few times. The chain joins TRBV5-1 to TRBJ2-1; 14 bases match TRBD2. The V gene end was trimmed by 4 bases and the J gene end by 0 bases; junction bases not matched to a gene: 9. This CDR3 spans 19 amino acids. Germline assignment: CDR1 SGHRS and CDR2 YFSETQ. The DNA for the CDR3 is TGCGCCAGCAGCCCGACCGGGACTAGCGGGAGCAGCTCCTACAATGAGCAGTTCTTC. Translating gives CASSPTGTSGSSSYNEQFF.

This clonotype came up many times. The chain carries TRBV5-1 and TRBJ2-1; 8 bases align to TRBD1. The CDR3 is made up of 15 amino acids. Germline V gene data show CDR1 as SGHRS and CDR2 as YFSETQ. V shed 0 bases, J shed 5 bases, and the junction held 4 bases outside the gene matches. The CDR3 nucleotides are TGCGCCAGCAGCTTGGGTATGACAGGGGACAATGAGCAGTTCTTC. It is translated as CASSLGMTGDNEQFF.